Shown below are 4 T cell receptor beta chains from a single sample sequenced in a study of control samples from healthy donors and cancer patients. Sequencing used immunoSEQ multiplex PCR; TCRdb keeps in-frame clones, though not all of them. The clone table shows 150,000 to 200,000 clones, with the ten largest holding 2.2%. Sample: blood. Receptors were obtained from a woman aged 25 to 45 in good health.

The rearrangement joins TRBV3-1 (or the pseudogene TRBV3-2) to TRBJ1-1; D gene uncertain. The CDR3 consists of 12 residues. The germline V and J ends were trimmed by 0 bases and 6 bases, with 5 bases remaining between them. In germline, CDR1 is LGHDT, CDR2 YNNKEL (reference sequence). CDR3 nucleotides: TGTGCCAGCAGCCAAGATGCCTCTGAAGCTTTCTTT. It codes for CASSQDASEAFF.

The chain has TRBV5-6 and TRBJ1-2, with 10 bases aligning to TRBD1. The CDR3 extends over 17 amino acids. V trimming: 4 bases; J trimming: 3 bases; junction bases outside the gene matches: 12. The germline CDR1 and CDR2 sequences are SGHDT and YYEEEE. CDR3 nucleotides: TGTGCCAGCAGCGCTATTTACCCGGACAGGGGGGACTATGGCTACACCTTC. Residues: CASSAIYPDRGDYGYTF.

In nucleotides, the CDR3 is TGTGCCAGTAGTGCCGAAGGGGGTGAAAAACTGTTTTTT. This codes for CASSAEGGEKLFF. The V gene is TRBV19, the J gene TRBJ1-4; maybe TRBD1 (6 bases). This CDR3 has 13 residues. Trimming cost V 5 bases and J 7 bases, with 11 bases left between them. CDR1 is LNHDA and CDR2 is SQIVND in the germline V gene (reference sequence).

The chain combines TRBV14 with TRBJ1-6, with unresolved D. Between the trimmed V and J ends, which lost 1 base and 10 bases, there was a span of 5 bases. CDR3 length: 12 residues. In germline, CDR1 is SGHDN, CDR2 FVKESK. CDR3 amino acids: CASSQVRSPLHF. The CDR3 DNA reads TGTGCCAGCAGCCAAGTACGATCACCCCTCCACTTT.